Presented here are 23 T cell receptor beta chains from one specimen sequenced in a study of vaccination and CD4 T cells after COVID-19. Sequenced with the Oncomine TCR Beta short-read assay was DNA taken from cultured CD4+ T cells. MiXCR, run by TCRdb on the PCR reads, gives a single entry per CDR3 protein. The data contain approximately 15,000 distinct CDR3 sequences, 61% of them seen just once; the ten biggest clones take up approximately 7%. Regarding treatment: approximately nine-day PBMC culture with coronavirus spike peptide pools or control peptides (ViraFEST assay). Their recognized antigens are unknown. The sequenced sample was CD4+ T cells from blood, cultured in vitro. The receptors here all came from a human donor who had recovered from COVID-19.

The J gene is TRBJ2-2, the V gene TRBV7-3; 10 bases map to TRBD2. Trimming removed 2 bases from V and 5 bases from J; junction bases left unmatched: 8. The V gene's germline CDR1 is SGHTA and CDR2 FQGTGA. The CDR3 runs to 17 residues. CDR3 loop: CASSLSPTSGKTGELFF. In nucleotides, the CDR3 is TGTGCCAGCAGCTTATCCCCCACTAGCGGGAAAACCGGGGAGCTGTTTTTT.

V and J are TRBV7-3 and TRBJ2-3, with 10 bases that match TRBD2. CDR3 length: 15 residues. Looked up from germline, CDR1 is SGHTA and CDR2 is FQGTGA. V dropped 4 bases and J dropped 4; count of bases not matched to a gene: 5. This CDR3 is CASSSTSGKSDTQYF. CDR3 bases: TGTGCCAGCAGCTCCACTAGCGGGAAGTCAGATACGCAGTATTTT.

This clonotype was observed a handful of times. One junction end does not reproduce the germline sequence, and a read error may be involved. The V call is TRBV20-1, the J call TRBJ2-3; TRBD2 matches at 9 bases. CDR1 is DFQATT, CDR2 SNEGSKA, per germline (reference sequence). CDR3 length equals 15 residues. CDR3 bases: TGCAGTGCTAGAGAGCCTAGCGGGACGCTAGATGCGCAGTATTTT. The encoded protein is CSAREPSGTLDAQYF.

The rearrangement joins TRBV30 to TRBJ1-2; TRBD1 matches at 9 bases. The CDR3 has 13 amino acids. Trimming at V came to 3 bases and at J to 4 bases, leaving 3 bases not matched to a gene. The V gene's germline CDR1 is GTSNPN and CDR2 SVGIG (reference sequence). CDR3 region: CAWRGTGSYGYTF. In DNA, the CDR3 is TGTGCCTGGAGAGGGACAGGGAGCTATGGCTACACCTTC.

The chain uses TRBV11-2 and TRBJ1-2; D ambiguous. V was trimmed by 0 bases and J by 3 bases, leaving 5 bases between them. This CDR3 is built from 13 residues. The germline V gene encodes CDR1 SGHAT and CDR2 FQNNGV. The DNA for the CDR3 is TGTGCCAGCAGCTTAGATCGGCACTATGGCTACACCTTC. It codes for CASSLDRHYGYTF.

The chain links TRBV6-1 to TRBJ2-1, with D possibly being TRBD1 (6 bases). Germline-derived CDR1 and CDR2 are MNHNS and SASEGT. The CDR3 is made up of 12 amino acids. V lost 8 bases to trimming and J lost 5 bases, with 10 bases between them. The CDR3 nucleotides read TGTGCCAGCGCCCGGACAGACAATGAGCAGTTCTTC. It codes for CASARTDNEQFF.

V is TRBV7-8 and J is TRBJ2-3; a weak D match, TRBD2 (6 bases). CDR1 and CDR2 (germline): SGHVS, FQNEAQ. The length of the CDR3 is 17 residues. Trimming removed 4 bases from V and 2 bases from J, with 19 bases in between. CDR3 residues: CASSSLIAELPTDTQYF. Here the CDR3 DNA reads TGTGCCAGCAGCTCCCTGATAGCGGAGCTACCCACAGATACGCAGTATTTT.

The rearrangement links TRBV15 to TRBJ2-5; D gene uncertain. There are 14 residues in the CDR3. Germline assignment: CDR1 LNHNV and CDR2 YYDKDF (reference sequence). V was pared by 1 base and J by 4 bases, with 10 bases between. The CDR3 sequence is CATSRVGSRETQYF. The CDR3 nucleotides read TGTGCCACCAGCAGAGTAGGTAGCCGAGAGACCCAGTACTTC.

This sequence joins TRBV24-1 and TRBJ1-4; D remains ambiguous. V shed 3 bases and J shed 7 bases, with 8 bases lying between them. Germline V CDR1 and CDR2: KGHDR, SFDVKD. There are 13 residues in the CDR3. For the CDR3, the DNA is TGTGCCACCAGTGATGGCCCAGGTGAAAAACTGTTTTTT. This codes for CATSDGPGEKLFF.

The sample holds a few counts of this clonotype. The chain links TRBV10-3 to TRBJ2-2; 10 nucleotides agree with TRBD1. This CDR3 spans 15 amino acids. V lost 8 bases to trimming and J lost 7 bases; unmatched junction nucleotides: 10. CDR1 is ENHRY, CDR2 SYGVKD, per germline. As DNA, the CDR3 is TGTGCCATCGCGGCTGGACAGGGGGAGATCGGGGAGCTGTTTTTT. The encoded protein is CAIAAGQGEIGELFF.

The gene calls are TRBV19 and TRBJ1-2; D gene uncertain. CDR1 and CDR2 from the germline V gene are LNHDA and SQIVND (reference sequence). With 7 bases removed from V and 9 bases from J, the gap between germline ends came to 18 bases. CDR3 length equals 13 residues. Here the CDR3 DNA reads TGTGCCAGTAACACCATTACCCACCGGAGCTACACCTTC. This gives the protein CASNTITHRSYTF.

The CDR3 sequence is CASSLGGTGGVRGGYTF. CDR3 coding DNA: TGTGCCAGCAGCTTAGGTGGGACAGGGGGCGTCCGAGGCGGCTACACCTTC. The chain uses TRBV7-2 and TRBJ1-2, with 12 nucleotides matching TRBD1. CDR3 size: 17 residues. CDR1 and CDR2 (germline): SGHTA, FQGNSA. V gave up 1 base and J gave up 8 bases; unmatched junction bases: 11. Combining the CDR3 with reference TRBV7-2 and TRBJ1-2 gives the whole variable domain GAGVSQSPSNKVTEKGKDVELRCDPISGHTALYWYRQSLGQGLEFLIYFQGNSAPDKSGLPSDRFSAERTGGSVSTLTIQRTQQEDSAVYLCASSLGGTGGVRGGYTFGSGTRLTVV.

The chain uses TRBV27 and TRBJ1-6; no firm D call. Trimming pared 2 bases from V and 0 bases from J, leaving 8 bases between. CDR1 MNHEY and CDR2 SMNVEV come from the germline V gene (reference sequence). The CDR3 has 16 residues. CDR3 in amino acids: CASSLALSSYNSPLHF. The DNA of the CDR3 is TGTGCCAGCAGTTTAGCCCTGAGCTCCTATAATTCACCCCTCCACTTT.

The chain carries TRBV7-3 and TRBJ2-2; D is unresolved. The CDR3 contains 14 residues. CDR1 and CDR2 (germline): SGHTA, FQGTGA. Trimming removed 2 bases at V and 8 bases at J, with 12 bases between. CDR3 sequence reads: CASSLAAPGGELFF. CDR3 coding DNA: TGTGCCAGCAGCTTAGCCGCCCCCGGTGGGGAGCTGTTTTTT.

The chain employs TRBV27 and TRBJ2-4; 8 nucleotides agree with TRBD1. Germline-derived CDR1 and CDR2 are MNHEY and SMNVEV (reference sequence). This CDR3 is 14 amino acids long. With V trimmed by 6 bases and J by 5 bases, 6 bases remained unmatched. The CDR3 nucleotides read TGTGCCAGCAGACCGACAGGGGTGGAAAACATTCAGTACTTC. Its protein product is CASRPTGVENIQYF.

Worth noting for this clonotype: Compared with germline, one end of the junction differs, possibly owing to a read error. This chain joins TRBV7-6 and TRBJ2-5; D gene uncertain. This CDR3 has 14 amino acids. Germline lookup yields CDR1 SGHVS and CDR2 FNYEAQ. CDR3 sequence reads: CASSLGPTQEAQYF. The CDR3 nucleotides read TGTGCCAGCAGCTTAGGACCGACTCAAGAGGCCCAGTACTTC.

The gene calls are TRBV20-1 and TRBJ1-2; D is undetermined. There are 10 residues in the CDR3. Per the germline V gene, CDR1 is DFQATT and CDR2 is SNEGSKA (reference sequence). Trimming took off 1 base at V and 7 bases at J, with 4 bases between the two ends. CDR3 in DNA: TGCAGTGCTAGAGTGGTTGGCTACACCTTC. It specifies CSARVVGYTF.

The J gene is TRBJ1-1, the V gene TRBV15; no reliable D call. Trimming removed 1 base from V and 3 bases from J, with 9 bases in between. CDR3 length equals 14 residues. The V gene's germline CDR1 is LNHNV and CDR2 YYDKDF (reference sequence). The CDR3 nucleotides read TGTGCCACCAGCAGAGCACGGGAGGACACTGAAGCTTTCTTT. Translation gives CATSRAREDTEAFF.

The chain combines TRBV10-3 with TRBJ2-2; TRBD1 matches 9 bases. The germline gives CDR1 ENHRY, CDR2 SYGVKD. J was trimmed by 3 bases and V by 9 bases; bases with no gene match: 5. There are 14 residues in the CDR3. The CDR3 DNA reads as TGTGCCATACACAGGGGGCGTGACACCGGGGAGCTGTTTTTT. Amino acids: CAIHRGRDTGELFF.

This chain joins TRBV30 and TRBJ2-1; 15 bases are shared with TRBD2. This CDR3 is built from 19 residues. CDR1 is GTSNPN and CDR2 is SVGIG in the germline V gene (reference sequence). The V segment lost 3 bases and the J segment 4 bases; nucleotides outside the gene matches: 13. The CDR3 loop reads CAWSLSRTSGRGGYNEQFF. The CDR3 DNA follows: TGTGCCTGGAGCCTATCCCGGACTAGCGGGAGGGGGGGATACAATGAGCAGTTCTTC.

In its sample, this clonotype was seen a few times. The chain has TRBV20-1 and TRBJ1-2, with 9 bases aligning to TRBD1. The CDR3 runs 14 residues. The trim removed 2 bases at V and 2 bases at J, leaving 3 bases unmatched. Germline values: CDR1 DFQATT, CDR2 SNEGSKA (reference sequence). The CDR3 loop reads CSARKGQGNYGYTF. CDR3 in DNA: TGCAGTGCTAGAAAGGGACAGGGAAACTATGGCTACACCTTC.

This clonotype was observed a handful of times. This rearrangement joins TRBV6-2 or TRBV6-3 to TRBJ2-1, with a possible D match to TRBD1 (5 bases). V was cut by 8 bases and J by 1 base, with 9 bases left in between. Germline-derived CDR1 and CDR2 are MNHEY and SVGEGT. The CDR3 spans 13 residues. The CDR3 DNA is TGTGCCAGCGGGGCGGTATCCTACAATGAGCAGTTCTTC. Its protein product is CASGAVSYNEQFF.

Within the sample, this clonotype is large. The genes are TRBV7-6 and TRBJ1-2, with 10 bases lining up with TRBD1. Germline CDR1 and CDR2: SGHVS and FNYEAQ. The junction had 3 bases not matched to a gene; V was cut back by 1 base and J by 7 bases. CDR3 length: 14 amino acids. The CDR3 sequence is CASSLGQGAFGYTF. The CDR3 nucleotides are TGTGCCAGCAGCTTAGGACAGGGGGCTTTTGGCTACACCTTC.